The clone carrying this T cell receptor beta chain was recorded a few times. The entry originates in a study of blood T cell repertoires in COVID-19. Across the study: The cDNA or gDNA used as material had been derived from T cells, B-cell-depleted T cells, or PBMCs.

TCRdb's table, derived via immunoSEQ multiplex PCR, lists solely in-frame clones and lacks some. This table has roughly 60,000 clones, 70% to 90% appearing once. Trimming took 5 bases from V and 3 from J, leaving 8 bases between them. This CDR3 has 13 residues. Germline CDR1 is MNHEY and CDR2 is SVGAGI. The sample was peripheral blood. The source is a man older than 75 with acute or convalescent COVID-19. The genes are TRBV6-5 and TRBJ1-5; D perhaps matches TRBD1 (6 bases). The CDR3 nucleotides read TGTGCCAGCAGTCAGGGGTTCAATCAGCCCCAGCATTTT. This gives the protein CASSQGFNQPQHF.